This T cell receptor (beta chain) was recovered during a study of OX40 agonist ivuxolimab in advanced cancers. The wider study: The dose-escalation cohort had hepatocellular carcinoma, melanoma, renal cell or head and neck cancer. General study results and limits: On average, a greater number of expanded clones characterised CD8+ T cells relative to CD4+.

Repertoires were generated with immunoSEQ multiplex PCR, while TCRdb's copy carries only in-frame clones and drops some. The table lists 45,000 to 50,000 clones, roughly 90% of them singletons, with about 12% in the top ten. Worth noting for this clone: Its matching antigen is unknown.

The CDR3 is 15 residues long. Germline assignment: CDR1 MGHRA and CDR2 YSYEKL. V was cut by 0 bases and J by 2 bases, with 11 bases left in between. Anyone with autoimmune disease history or systemic immunosuppression was excluded. Blood specimens came from baseline, cycle 4 day 1, and cycle 7 day 1. The source was CD4+ or CD8+ T cells sorted from blood, collected in a trial of the OX40 agonist ivuxolimab. The chain joins TRBV4-1 to TRBJ2-7; no reliable D call. The TCR sequence derives from an adult with an advanced solid tumor such as melanoma, head and neck, liver or kidney cancer. CDR3 region: CASSQDRQLTYEQYF. CDR3 sequence (DNA): TGCGCCAGCAGCCAAGATCGGCAGCTCACCTACGAGCAGTACTTC.